This TCR beta chain was identified during a study of T cell repertoires in cytomegalovirus infection. The wider study: Matching HLA type and CMV infection were both indicated by public TCR beta signatures.

Note on this clonotype: One junction end disagrees with the germline gene, perhaps due to a read error.

Each CDR3 protein gets one entry after TCRdb re-called the reads with MiXCR. The sample consists of some 350,000 distinct CDR3 sequences, around 18% of them appearing once. The TCR originated in a human donor in good health (CMV status not recorded). Some clones in this sample may be carry-over from other donors' samples. The specimen sequenced was PBMCs.

This CDR3 reads CTSGSGTSGGHTQYF. CDR3 DNA: TGTACCAGCGGCTCCGGGACTAGCGGGGGTCATACGCAGTATTTT. This rearrangement joins TRBV12-3 or TRBV12-4 to TRBJ2-3, with 14 bases lining up with TRBD2. CDR3 length: 15 residues.